The 29 T cell receptor beta chains reported below all come from one sample, sequenced in a study of blood T cell repertoires in COVID-19. Sequenced by immunoSEQ multiplex PCR; TCRdb stores in-frame clones only, minus some. The sample has around 230,000 clones, roughly 80% seen once; the top ten hold 7.9%. What was sequenced was peripheral blood. The receptors were sampled from a woman aged 80 or older with acute or convalescent COVID-19.

The rearrangement links TRBV5-1 to TRBJ2-2, with 8 bases lining up with TRBD1. The CDR3 sequence is 14 residues long. V lost 4 bases and J lost 8; bases outside the gene matches: 7. Germline lookup yields CDR1 SGHRS and CDR2 YFSETQ. In DNA, the CDR3 is TGCGCCAGCAGCGTCCGACAGGGGCCGGGGGAGCTGTTTTTT. Residues: CASSVRQGPGELFF.

The V and J genes are TRBV3-1 (or the pseudogene TRBV3-2) and TRBJ1-4; a possible D gene is TRBD1 (5 bases). Looked up from germline, CDR1 is LGHDT and CDR2 is YNNKEL (reference sequence). Trimming removed 0 bases from V and 14 bases from J, with 16 bases in between. The CDR3 covers 14 residues. CDR3 in amino acids: CASSQDTRTAGLFF. The CDR3 bases are TGTGCCAGCAGCCAAGATACGCGGACGGCAGGGCTGTTTTTT.

This rearrangement joins TRBV5-1 to TRBJ1-2, with TRBD1 matching 9 bases. V was pared by 3 bases and J by 2 bases, with 5 bases of the junction left unmatched. CDR3 size: 15 residues. Germline V gene data show CDR1 as SGHRS and CDR2 as YFSETQ. CDR3 loop: CASSSTGTGNYGYTF. CDR3 nucleotide sequence: TGCGCCAGCAGCTCAACCGGGACAGGGAACTATGGCTACACCTTC.

The V gene is TRBV6-5, the J gene TRBJ1-4, with D possibly TRBD1 on 5 matching bases. Trimming took 5 bases from V and 7 from J, leaving 14 bases between them. CDR1 and CDR2 from the germline V gene are MNHEY and SVGAGI. The CDR3 consists of 14 residues. DNA for the CDR3: TGTGCCAGCAGTACCCAGGGTTTCAGTGAAAAACTGTTTTTT. Translated: CASSTQGFSEKLFF.

The CDR3 sequence is CASQPGTSGSGVYNEQFF. The CDR3 nucleotides are TGTGCCAGTCAACCCGGGACTAGCGGGAGCGGGGTCTACAATGAGCAGTTCTTC. The chain is built from TRBV19 and TRBJ2-1; 14 bases agree with TRBD2. Germline V gene sequence: CDR1 LNHDA, CDR2 SQIVND (reference sequence). This CDR3 has 18 residues. The V segment lost 8 bases and the J segment 3 bases; nucleotides outside the gene matches: 12.

The J gene is TRBJ1-2, the V gene TRBV6-4; 8 positions agree with TRBD1. After removal of 0 bases from V and 8 bases from J, the junction contained 5 bases not matched to a gene. CDR1 and CDR2 (germline): MRHNA, SNTAGT. This CDR3 has 14 amino acids. CDR3 sequence reads: CASSDSQGGGGYTF. The CDR3 region has the DNA TGTGCCAGCAGTGACTCACAGGGGGGTGGCGGCTACACCTTC.

This chain joins TRBV4-1 and TRBJ2-7; 7 bases align to TRBD1. The germline V gene has CDR1 MGHRA and CDR2 YSYEKL. The CDR3 sequence is 15 residues long. V dropped 3 bases and J dropped 2; count of bases not matched to a gene: 7. The CDR3 DNA reads TGCGCCAGCAGCCAGATGGGACAGAACACCTACGAGCAGTACTTC. Its translation is CASSQMGQNTYEQYF.

A few counts support this clone. The rearrangement links TRBV3-1 (or the pseudogene TRBV3-2) to TRBJ2-3; D uncertain. Germline CDR1 LGHDT, CDR2 YNNKEL (reference sequence). The V end was cut by 2 bases, the J end by 11 bases, with 11 bases between. The CDR3 has 12 amino acids. The chain's CDR3 is CASSQQASLQYF. The CDR3 bases are TGTGCCAGCAGCCAACAAGCCTCTTTGCAGTATTTT.

V gene TRBV19 combines with J gene TRBJ2-5; 12 nucleotides agree with TRBD2. The trim removed 6 bases at V and 5 bases at J, leaving 10 bases unmatched. The germline CDR1 and CDR2 sequences are LNHDA and SQIVND (reference sequence). This CDR3 region has 16 residues. CDR3 region: CASSQTSGRVWETQYF. The CDR3 nucleotides are TGTGCCAGTAGCCAGACTAGCGGGAGAGTTTGGGAGACCCAGTACTTC. The full variable domain, completed using reference TRBV19 and TRBJ2-5, is DGGITQSPKYLFRKEGQNVTLSCEQNLNHDAMYWYRQDPGQGLRLIYYSQIVNDFQKGDIAEGYSVSREKKESFPLTVTSAQKNPTAFYLCASSQTSGRVWETQYFGPGTRLLVL.

The rearrangement links TRBV5-8 to TRBJ1-4; 9 bases line up with TRBD1. Trimming cost V 3 bases and J 11 bases; bases outside gene matches: 11. This CDR3 contains 15 residues. From germline, CDR1 is SGHTS and CDR2 YDEGEE. CDR3 sequence reads: CASSWTLGQGDKLFF. The CDR3 DNA sequence: TGTGCCAGCAGCTGGACCCTGGGACAGGGTGATAAACTGTTTTTT.

V usage is TRBV29-1 and J usage is TRBJ2-7; 8 positions match TRBD2. The CDR3 totals 13 residues. In germline, CDR1 is SQVTM, CDR2 ANQGSEA. V shed 3 bases, J shed 5 bases, and the junction held 6 bases outside the gene matches. CDR3 DNA: TGCAGCGTTGATACGCCGCGGGGGGACGAGCAGTACTTC. Translation: CSVDTPRGDEQYF.

J is TRBJ1-2 and V is TRBV30; 10 bases are shared with TRBD1. CDR1 GTSNPN and CDR2 SVGIG come from the germline V gene (reference sequence). The CDR3 totals 13 residues. Trimming took 5 bases from V and 4 from J; bases not matched to a gene: 4. The CDR3 reads CAWRRQGAYGYTF. The CDR3 DNA sequence: TGTGCCTGGCGGAGACAGGGGGCCTATGGCTACACCTTC.

The chain links TRBV5-4 to TRBJ2-1; 8 bases agree with TRBD1. CDR3 size: 14 residues. V gave up 3 bases and J gave up 8 bases; unmatched junction bases: 7. Germline CDR1 and CDR2: SGHNT and YYREEE (reference sequence). The CDR3 DNA sequence: TGTGCCAGCAGCTGGACAGGGAAGAACGATGAGCAGTTCTTC. Protein: CASSWTGKNDEQFF.

This clone appeared a single time. V and J are TRBV5-1 and TRBJ1-4, with D maybe TRBD1 (6 bases). The ends were cut back, 4 bases at V and 6 bases at J, with 16 bases in the middle. Germline V gives CDR1 SGHRS, CDR2 YFSETQ. The CDR3 extends over 15 amino acids. The CDR3 loop is CASSRGWGRDEKLFF. The CDR3 DNA reads TGCGCCAGCAGCCGCGGATGGGGGCGAGATGAAAAACTGTTTTTT. The variable domain in full, with the rest retrieved from reference TRBV5-1 and TRBJ1-4, is KAGVTQTPRYLIKTRGQQVTLSCSPISGHRSVSWYQQTPGQGLQFLFEYFSETQRNKGNFPGRFSGRQFSNSRSEMNVSTLELGDSALYLCASSRGWGRDEKLFFGSGTQLSVL.

The rearrangement joins TRBV2 to TRBJ1-1; tentatively, D is TRBD1 (6 bases). CDR3 length: 14 amino acids. V lost 6 bases, J lost 0 bases, and 11 bases lay in between. CDR1 SNHLY and CDR2 FYNNEI come from the germline V gene. The CDR3 DNA is TGTGCCAGCAGACGGACAGATATGAACACTGAAGCTTTCTTT. Translating gives CASRRTDMNTEAFF.

Here the CDR3 DNA reads TGTGCCAGCAGTGGGGTGCAGGGTACTAATGAAAAACTGTTTTTT. This translates into CASSGVQGTNEKLFF. The rearrangement uses TRBV2 and TRBJ1-4; D is perhaps TRBD1 (5 bases). The CDR3 is made up of 15 amino acids. Germline-derived CDR1 and CDR2 are SNHLY and FYNNEI. The V gene lost 4 bases and the J gene lost 2 bases, with 11 bases spanning the gap.

This clone was seen a single time. This sequence joins TRBV3-1 (or the pseudogene TRBV3-2) and TRBJ2-5, with D maybe TRBD1 (5 bases). The CDR3 is 15 amino acids. Germline V gene lookup returns CDR1 LGHDT and CDR2 YNNKEL (reference sequence). The germline V and J ends were trimmed by 0 bases and 3 bases, with 11 bases remaining between them. For the CDR3, the DNA is TGTGCCAGCAGCCAAGATTTCCAACAGGAAGAGACCCAGTACTTC. It codes for CASSQDFQQEETQYF.

This clone was seen many times. J is TRBJ2-1 and V is TRBV27; tentative D call: TRBD2 (5 bases). CDR3 length: 14 amino acids. The germline V and J ends were trimmed by 3 bases and 6 bases, with 12 bases remaining between them. Per germline, CDR1 MNHEY and CDR2 SMNVEV (reference sequence). The CDR3 DNA follows: TGTGCCAGCAGTTTGTATGGACTGGTCAATGAGCAGTTCTTC. It specifies CASSLYGLVNEQFF.

The rearrangement links TRBV3-1 (or the pseudogene TRBV3-2) to TRBJ2-4; 13 positions match TRBD2. Germline values: CDR1 LGHDT, CDR2 YNNKEL (reference sequence). This CDR3 has 18 residues. With 1 base clipped from V and 1 base from J, the junction kept 4 bases outside the gene matches. In nucleotides, the CDR3 is TGTGCCAGCAGCCAAGGACTAGCGGGGGGCATGGCCAAAAACATTCAGTACTTC. It translates to CASSQGLAGGMAKNIQYF.

The J gene is TRBJ2-1, the V gene TRBV19; no clear D gene. The CDR3 consists of 11 residues. The V end was cut by 1 base, the J end by 8 bases, with 3 bases between. Germline CDR1 reads LNHDA; CDR2 reads SQIVND (reference sequence). This CDR3 reads CASSIGDEQFF. CDR3 DNA sequence: TGTGCCAGTAGTATAGGAGATGAGCAGTTCTTC.

The rearrangement uses TRBV19 and TRBJ2-5, with 8 bases matching TRBD2. Trimming at V came to 4 bases and at J to 2 bases, leaving 6 bases not matched to a gene. CDR1 is LNHDA, CDR2 SQIVND, per germline (reference sequence). The CDR3 runs to 15 residues. CDR3: CASSTPGTSQETQYF. As DNA, the CDR3 is TGTGCCAGTAGTACCCCCGGGACTAGTCAAGAGACCCAGTACTTC.

The rearrangement joins TRBV2 to TRBJ2-1, with D possibly matching TRBD1 (6 bases). Germline V gives CDR1 SNHLY, CDR2 FYNNEI. Trimming shortened V by 6 bases and J by 4 bases, and 16 bases separated the two germline ends. The CDR3 spans 15 residues. The CDR3 DNA follows: TGTGCCAGCAGGATCGGACAGTATGATTACAATGAGCAGTTCTTC. Its protein is CASRIGQYDYNEQFF.

The chain is built from TRBV2 and TRBJ2-3; D unclear. Germline CDR1 SNHLY, CDR2 FYNNEI. The ends were cut back, 11 bases at V and 0 bases at J, with 12 bases in the middle. The CDR3 is made up of 13 amino acids. CDR3 DNA: TGTGCCTGGCCCAGTTCTAGCACAGATACGCAGTATTTT. Translated: CAWPSSSTDTQYF.

The chain has TRBV19 and TRBJ1-6, with D possibly TRBD1 on 5 matching bases. Germline-derived CDR1 and CDR2 are LNHDA and SQIVND (reference sequence). Trimming shortened V by 6 bases and J by 5 bases, and 11 bases separated the two germline ends. This CDR3 has 14 residues. Here the CDR3 reads CASRGGGDNSPLHF. The CDR3 DNA sequence: TGTGCCAGTAGGGGGGGAGGAGATAATTCACCCCTCCACTTT.

The V and J genes are TRBV30 and TRBJ2-1; 9 bases map to TRBD2. Trimming took 0 bases from V and 10 from J; bases not matched to a gene: 4. The CDR3 spans 13 residues. From germline, CDR1 is GTSNPN and CDR2 SVGIG (reference sequence). The CDR3 loop is CAWSVGGRGEQFF. The CDR3 nucleotides are TGTGCCTGGAGTGTTGGCGGGAGGGGGGAGCAGTTCTTC.

This clone was detected a few times. The chain carries TRBV30 and TRBJ1-5; D remains ambiguous. Germline-derived CDR1 and CDR2 are GTSNPN and SVGIG (reference sequence). The CDR3 has 14 amino acids. Trimming removed 0 bases at V and 0 bases at J, with 6 bases between. The CDR3 DNA is TGTGCCTGGAGTGTACGCGATAGCAATCAGCCCCAGCATTTT. This sequence encodes CAWSVRDSNQPQHF.

This chain joins TRBV7-8 and TRBJ2-2; D uncertain. The CDR3 covers 13 residues. V was clipped by 5 bases and J by 8 bases, with 12 bases between them. Germline CDR1 SGHVS, CDR2 FQNEAQ. CDR3 in amino acids: CASSPPKTGELFF. The CDR3 DNA reads TGTGCCAGCAGCCCGCCAAAGACAGGGGAGCTGTTTTTT. Complete variable domain (other parts from reference TRBV7-8 and TRBJ2-2): GAGVSQSPRYKVAKRGQDVALRCDPISGHVSLFWYQQALGQGPEFLTYFQNEAQLDKSGLPSDRFFAERPEGSVSTLKIQRTQQEDSAVYLCASSPPKTGELFFGEGSRLTVL.

The chain joins TRBV5-6 to TRBJ1-2; D is unresolved. The ends were cut back, 1 base at V and 4 bases at J, with 5 bases in the middle. Germline V CDR1 and CDR2: SGHDT, YYEEEE. The CDR3 has 12 amino acids. CDR3 in DNA: TGTGCCAGCAGCTTGAACAGCTATGGCTACACCTTC. It encodes CASSLNSYGYTF.

This chain uses TRBV24-1 with TRBJ1-2; no firm D call. Per the germline V gene, CDR1 is KGHDR and CDR2 is SFDVKD. CDR3 length equals 12 residues. V lost 5 bases to trimming and J lost 4 bases, with 7 bases between them. CDR3 coding DNA: TGTGCCACCAGTGCGGGTGGCTATGGCTACACCTTC. Translated, it gives CATSAGGYGYTF.